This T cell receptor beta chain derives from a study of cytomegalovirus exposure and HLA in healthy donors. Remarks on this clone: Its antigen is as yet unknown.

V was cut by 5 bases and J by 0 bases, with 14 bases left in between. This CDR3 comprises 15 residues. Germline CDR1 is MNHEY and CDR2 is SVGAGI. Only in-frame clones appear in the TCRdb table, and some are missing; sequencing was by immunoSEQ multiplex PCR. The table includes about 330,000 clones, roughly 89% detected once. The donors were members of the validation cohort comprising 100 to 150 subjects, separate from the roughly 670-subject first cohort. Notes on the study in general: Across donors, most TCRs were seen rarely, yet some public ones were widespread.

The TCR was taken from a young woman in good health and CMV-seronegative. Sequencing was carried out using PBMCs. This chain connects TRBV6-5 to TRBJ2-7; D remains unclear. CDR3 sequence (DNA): TGTGCCAGCAGTCTGTACTTCCGAAGCTCCTACGAGCAGTACTTC. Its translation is CASSLYFRSSYEQYF.